This T cell receptor beta chain was identified during a study of T-cell reconstitution after alpha-beta-depleted transplantation in children. This clonotype was seen repeatedly, ten times or more. Antigen: not known. Notes on the study in general: At one year after transplant, newly produced T cells mostly accounted for T-cell counts and diversity.

During its preparation, the TCRbeta library received unique molecular identifiers. TCRdb ran MiXCR on the PCR reads and lists one entry per CDR3 protein. Seen here are some 150,000 distinct CDR3 sequences, about 9% observed once, and the top ten hold approximately 18%. From germline, CDR1 is SGHRS and CDR2 YFSETQ. The V and J ends lost 5 bases and 5 bases, in that order; junction bases with no gene match: 8. The CDR3 has 16 amino acids. The sample consisted of PBMCs, mostly from graft donor cells, taken 180 days after TCRalphabeta/CD19-depleted stem cell transplant. The TCR originated in a female patient aged 2 to 10 who had a stem cell transplant for congenital amegakaryocytic thrombocytopenia, so the T cells may come from the graft donor. This chain connects TRBV5-1 to TRBJ2-5; 14 bases align to TRBD2. CDR3 nucleotides: TGCGCCAGCAGGGACGGACTAGCGGGAGGCGGGGAGACCCAGTACTTC. It is translated as CASRDGLAGGGETQYF. Looking up the rest from reference TRBV5-1 and TRBJ2-5 gives the full variable domain: KAGVTQTPRYLIKTRGQQVTLSCSPISGHRSVSWYQQTPGQGLQFLFEYFSETQRNKGNFPGRFSGRQFSNSRSEMNVSTLELGDSALYLCASRDGLAGGGETQYFGPGTRLLVL.